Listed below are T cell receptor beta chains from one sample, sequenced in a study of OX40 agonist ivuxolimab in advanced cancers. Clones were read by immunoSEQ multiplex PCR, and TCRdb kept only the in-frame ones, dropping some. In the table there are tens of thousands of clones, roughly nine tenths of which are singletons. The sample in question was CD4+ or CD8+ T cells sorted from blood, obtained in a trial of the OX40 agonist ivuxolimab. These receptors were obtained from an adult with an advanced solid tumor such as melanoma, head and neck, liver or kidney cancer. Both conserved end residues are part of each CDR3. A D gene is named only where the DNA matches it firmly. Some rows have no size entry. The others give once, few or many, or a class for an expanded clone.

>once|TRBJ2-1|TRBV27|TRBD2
CASNHGLAGGFNEQFF
TGTGCCAGCAATCACGGACTAGCGGGAGGTTTCAATGAGCAGTTCTTC
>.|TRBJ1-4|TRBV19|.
CASSISGLQEKLFF
TGTGCCAGTAGTATTTCCGGGCTGCAAGAAAAACTGTTTTTT
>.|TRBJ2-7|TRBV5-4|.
CASSLGEEGYEQYF
TGTGCCAGCAGCTTGGGTGAGGAGGGCTACGAGCAGTACTTC
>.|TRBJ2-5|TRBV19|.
CASSMAETQYF
TGTGCCAGTAGTATGGCGGAGACCCAGTACTTC
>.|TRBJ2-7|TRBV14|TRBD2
CASSPISGRAAYEQYF
TGTGCCAGCAGCCCTATTAGCGGGAGGGCCGCCTACGAGCAGTACTTC
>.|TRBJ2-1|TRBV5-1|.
CASSLSTGPRVYNEQFF
TGCGCCAGCAGCTTGAGCACCGGGCCCCGGGTTTACAATGAGCAGTTCTTC
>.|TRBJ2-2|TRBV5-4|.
CASSSVAPGELFF
TGTGCCAGCAGCTCCGTAGCGCCCGGGGAGCTGTTTTTT
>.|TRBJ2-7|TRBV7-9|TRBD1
CASSLRDSSYEQYF
TGTGCCAGCAGCCTCCGGGACAGTTCCTACGAGCAGTACTTC
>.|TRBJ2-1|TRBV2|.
CASRRDTFLNEQFF
TGTGCCAGCCGACGGGACACATTTTTGAATGAGCAGTTCTTC
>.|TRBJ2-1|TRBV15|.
CATSRDSTYEQFF
TGTGCCACCAGCAGAGATTCCACGTATGAGCAGTTCTTC
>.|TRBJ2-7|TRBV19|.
CASSIVPDSYEQYF
TGTGCCAGTAGTATAGTCCCGGACAGCTACGAGCAGTACTTC
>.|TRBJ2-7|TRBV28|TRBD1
CASNTGGMYNEQYF
TGTGCCAGCAATACAGGGGGAATGTATAACGAGCAGTACTTC
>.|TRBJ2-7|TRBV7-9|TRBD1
CASSLVLDRAYEQYF
TGTGCCAGCAGCTTAGTTCTGGACAGGGCCTACGAGCAGTACTTC
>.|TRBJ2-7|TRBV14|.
CASSPRGFYEQYF
TGTGCCAGCAGCCCGAGGGGTTTCTACGAGCAGTACTTC
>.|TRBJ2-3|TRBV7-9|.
CASSSILDTQYF
TGTGCCAGCAGCTCAATCCTCGATACGCAGTATTTT
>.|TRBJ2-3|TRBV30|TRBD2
CAWTGTNTDTQYF
TGTGCCTGGACAGGGACTAATACAGATACGCAGTATTTT
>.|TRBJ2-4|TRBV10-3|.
CAISEGGNIQYF
TGTGCCATCAGTGAGGGGGGGAACATTCAGTACTTC
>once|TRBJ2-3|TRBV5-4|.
CASSLGVGPQYF
TGTGCCAGCAGCTTGGGTGTAGGGCCGCAGTATTTT
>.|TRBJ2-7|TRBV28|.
CASQGGYIVQGRFNEQYF
TGTGCCAGTCAGGGGGGTTATATAGTACAGGGGAGGTTTAACGAGCAGTACTTC
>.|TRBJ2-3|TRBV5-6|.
CASSLEGTDTQYF
TGTGCCAGCAGCTTGGAGGGGACAGATACGCAGTATTTT
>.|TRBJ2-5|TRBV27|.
CASSIQAGTQWETQYF
TGTGCCAGCAGCATCCAGGCAGGGACCCAGTGGGAGACCCAGTACTTC
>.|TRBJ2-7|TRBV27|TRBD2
CASNSGGHSYEQYF
TGTGCCAGCAATAGCGGGGGCCATTCCTACGAGCAGTACTTC
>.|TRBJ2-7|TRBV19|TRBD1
CASSIYLGTGDEQYF
TGTGCCAGTAGTATTTACCTCGGGACAGGGGACGAGCAGTACTTC
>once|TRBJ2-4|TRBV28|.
CASSLHRVGAKNIQYF
TGTGCCAGCAGTCTACACAGGGTGGGAGCCAAAAACATTCAGTACTTC
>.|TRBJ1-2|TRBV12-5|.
CASGGVRGANYGYTF
TGTGCTAGTGGCGGGGTTAGGGGAGCTAACTATGGCTACACCTTC
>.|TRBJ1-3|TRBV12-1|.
CASSQVRTGVVNKSSGNTIYF
TGTGCCAGCAGCCAAGTCCGTACAGGGGTAGTAAACAAGAGCTCTGGAAACACCATATATTTT
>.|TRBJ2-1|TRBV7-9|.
CASSLGGPPVNEQFF
TGTGCCAGCAGCTTGGGCGGGCCTCCGGTGAATGAGCAGTTCTTC
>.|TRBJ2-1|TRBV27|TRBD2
CASTGLAGEEQFF
TGTGCCAGCACAGGACTAGCGGGAGAGGAGCAGTTCTTC
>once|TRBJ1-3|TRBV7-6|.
CASSSHQSSGNTIYF
TGTGCCAGCAGCTCACACCAGAGCTCTGGAAACACCATATATTTT